Below are 15 T cell receptor beta chains sequenced from a single sample in a study of T cells in Graves' hyperthyroidism and ophthalmopathy. From RNA transcripts, TCR beta CDR3 regions were amplified. A first-round RT-PCR of the TCR CDR3 used the HTBI primer set. One entry per CDR3 protein, called by TCRdb with MiXCR from the multiplex PCR reads. The sample consists of 650,000 to 850,000 distinct CDR3 sequences, roughly 20% of them appearing once. The sample comprised blood. The receptors derive from a woman between 50 and 59 years old with Graves' hyperthyroidism that later progressed to Graves' ophthalmopathy.

In regard to this clonotype: A much larger clone lies one base from this, so it may be a read error. V is TRBV3-1 and J is TRBJ1-5; D possibly corresponds to TRBD1 (6 bases). Trimming cost V 3 bases and J 8 bases, with 14 bases left between them. CDR1 and CDR2 from the germline V gene are LGHDT and YNNKEL (reference sequence). The CDR3 is 14 amino acids. The DNA of the CDR3 is TGTGCCAGCAGCCAGTACAGGGAAAAGGAGCCCCAGCATTTT. Residues: CASSQYREKEPQHF.

This clonotype was counted many times. V usage is TRBV20-1 and J usage is TRBJ2-1, with 7 bases aligning to TRBD1. Germline CDR1 DFQATT, CDR2 SNEGSKA (reference sequence). The CDR3 length is 15 residues. J lost 0 bases, V lost 4 bases, and 6 bases had no gene match. CDR3 nucleotide sequence: TGCAGTGCTACGACAGGGTTAAGCTCCTACAATGAGCAGTTCTTC. This translates into CSATTGLSSYNEQFF.

This clonotype was recorded at least ten times. V is TRBV20-1 and J is TRBJ1-2; no definite D call. This CDR3 is built from 12 residues. From germline, CDR1 is DFQATT and CDR2 SNEGSKA (reference sequence). Trimming shortened V by 3 bases and J by 0 bases, and 5 bases separated the two germline ends. The CDR3 loop is CSASRANYGYTF. Here the CDR3 DNA reads TGCAGTGCTAGTAGAGCTAACTATGGCTACACCTTC.

This clonotype showed up many times. This chain joins TRBV30 and TRBJ1-1; 7 positions match TRBD1. J was trimmed by 4 bases and V by 4 bases; bases with no gene match: 3. This CDR3 has 12 amino acids. CDR1 GTSNPN and CDR2 SVGIG come from the germline V gene (reference sequence). The CDR3 region is CAWTTGFTEAFF. The CDR3 region has the DNA TGTGCCTGGACGACAGGGTTCACTGAAGCTTTCTTT.

This clonotype was observed a handful of times. V and J are TRBV2 and TRBJ1-4, with D hard to call. CDR1 is SNHLY, CDR2 FYNNEI, per germline. The CDR3 contains 15 residues. V was shortened by 2 bases and J by 4 bases, with 11 bases between the two germline ends. The CDR3 region is CASSEIADLNEKLFF. The CDR3 DNA is TGTGCCAGCAGTGAAATAGCGGATCTTAATGAAAAACTGTTTTTT. The whole variable domain, remainder taken from reference TRBV2 and TRBJ1-4, is EPEVTQTPSHQVTQMGQEVILRCVPISNHLYFYWYRQILGQKVEFLVSFYNNEISEKSEIFDDQFSVERPDGSNFTLKIRSTKLEDSAMYFCASSEIADLNEKLFFGSGTQLSVL.

This clonotype was detected ten times or more. V gene TRBV18 combines with J gene TRBJ1-1; D is undetermined. CDR3 length: 14 amino acids. V dropped 1 base and J dropped 3 bases, with 9 bases sitting between them. From germline, CDR1 is KGHSH and CDR2 LQKENI. CDR3 DNA: TGTGCCAGCTCACCACGGGGTCCGGACACTGAAGCTTTCTTT. It specifies CASSPRGPDTEAFF. The full variable domain, completed using reference TRBV18 and TRBJ1-1, is NAGVMQNPRHLVRRRGQEARLRCSPMKGHSHVYWYRQLPEEGLKFMVYLQKENIIDESGMPKERFSAEFPKEGPSILRIQQVVRGDSAAYFCASSPRGPDTEAFFGQGTRLTVV.

This clonotype was counted ten times or more. The V and J genes are TRBV2 and TRBJ1-1, with D unresolved. V was trimmed by 5 bases and J by 4 bases, leaving 11 bases between them. The CDR3 length is 13 residues. Germline V gives CDR1 SNHLY, CDR2 FYNNEI. The CDR3 loop is CASSPIPSTEAFF. As DNA, the CDR3 is TGTGCCAGCAGTCCTATACCCAGCACTGAAGCTTTCTTT.

This clonotype was seen many times. The chain recombines TRBV5-4 with TRBJ2-7; D possibly matches TRBD1 or TRBD2 (5 bases each). The germline V gene has CDR1 SGHNT and CDR2 YYREEE (reference sequence). The germline V and J ends were trimmed by 3 bases and 2 bases, with 12 bases remaining between them. This CDR3 has 14 amino acids. In nucleotides, the CDR3 is TGTGCCAGCAGCTCCTCCGGGGCTACCTACGAGCAGTACTTC. Its protein product is CASSSSGATYEQYF.

Note on this clonotype: This sequence may be a read error, since a much larger clone differs from it by one base. The V gene is TRBV20-1, the J gene TRBJ1-1, with D maybe TRBD1 (5 bases). V lost 0 bases to trimming and J lost 1 base, with 12 bases between them. Per germline, CDR1 DFQATT and CDR2 SNEGSKA (reference sequence). The CDR3 contains 15 residues. The CDR3, as DNA: TGCAGTGCTAGAGATGGGGGATCAACGAACACTGAAGCTTTCTTT. Its translation: CSARDGGSTNTEAFF.

This clonotype was detected ten times or more. The rearrangement links TRBV11-2 to TRBJ1-2; tentative D call: TRBD1 (6 bases). Trimming took 5 bases from V and 4 from J, leaving 17 bases between them. The CDR3 length is 15 residues. The germline V gene has CDR1 SGHAT and CDR2 FQNNGV. CDR3: CASSPGSGAVYGYTF. The CDR3 region has the DNA TGTGCCAGCAGCCCGGGGTCGGGGGCGGTCTATGGCTACACCTTC.

The V and J genes are TRBV20-1 and TRBJ2-1, with 9 bases that match TRBD2. The CDR3 runs 16 residues. The J segment lost 0 bases and the V segment lost 3 bases, leaving 6 bases of the junction unmatched. The V gene's germline CDR1 is DFQATT and CDR2 SNEGSKA (reference sequence). The CDR3 reads CSARVLAGSSYNEQFF. CDR3 nucleotide sequence: TGCAGTGCTAGGGTCCTAGCGGGGAGCTCCTACAATGAGCAGTTCTTC.

This clonotype was observed at least ten times. This chain links TRBV12-3 or TRBV12-4 with TRBJ1-5; the D is unclear. This CDR3 comprises 13 residues. V was cut by 7 bases and J by 2 bases, with 9 bases left in between. The CDR3 loop reads CASTKHGNQPQHF. In nucleotides, the CDR3 is TGTGCCAGCACCAAGCACGGCAATCAGCCCCAGCATTTT.

The chain couples TRBV5-5 to TRBJ1-6, with a tentative D call TRBD1 (6 bases). The CDR3 runs to 17 residues. The germline V gene encodes CDR1 SGHKS and CDR2 YYEKEE (reference sequence). V lost 1 base and J lost 0, with 11 bases in between. Written as DNA, the CDR3 is TGTGCCAGCAGCTTGATGGACAGTAACTCCTATAATTCACCCCTCCACTTT. It encodes CASSLMDSNSYNSPLHF.

This chain's CDR3 is CASSKSDSSNEKLFF. The DNA for the CDR3 is TGCGCCAGCAGCAAGTCCGACAGCTCTAATGAAAAACTGTTTTTT. V is TRBV5-1 and J is TRBJ1-4, with a weak D call TRBD1 (5 bases). Between the trimmed V and J ends, which lost 4 bases and 3 bases, there was a span of 13 bases. This CDR3 has 15 amino acids. The V gene's germline CDR1 is SGHRS and CDR2 YFSETQ.

This clonotype was counted many times. The chain uses TRBV7-9 and TRBJ2-3; 7 nucleotides line up with TRBD1. CDR3 length: 15 amino acids. Germline V gene lookup returns CDR1 SEHNR and CDR2 FQNEAQ (reference sequence). V shed 4 bases, J shed 5 bases, and the junction held 9 bases outside the gene matches. The CDR3: CASSSPQGFGDTQYF. DNA of the CDR3: TGTGCCAGCAGCTCTCCACAGGGGTTTGGAGATACGCAGTATTTT.